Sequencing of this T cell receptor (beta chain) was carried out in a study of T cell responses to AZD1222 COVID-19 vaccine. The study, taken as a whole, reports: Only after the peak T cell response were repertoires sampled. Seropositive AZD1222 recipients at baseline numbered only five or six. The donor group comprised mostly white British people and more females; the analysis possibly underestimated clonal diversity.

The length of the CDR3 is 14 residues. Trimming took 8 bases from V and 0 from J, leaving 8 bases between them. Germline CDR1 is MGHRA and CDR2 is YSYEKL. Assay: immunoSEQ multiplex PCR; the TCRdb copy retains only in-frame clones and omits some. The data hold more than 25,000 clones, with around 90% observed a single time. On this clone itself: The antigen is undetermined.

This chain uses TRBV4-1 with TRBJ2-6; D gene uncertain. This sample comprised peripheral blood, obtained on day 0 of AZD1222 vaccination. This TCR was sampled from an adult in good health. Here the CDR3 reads CASARYSGANVLTF. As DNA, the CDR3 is TGCGCCAGCGCACGGTACTCTGGGGCCAACGTCCTGACTTTC.